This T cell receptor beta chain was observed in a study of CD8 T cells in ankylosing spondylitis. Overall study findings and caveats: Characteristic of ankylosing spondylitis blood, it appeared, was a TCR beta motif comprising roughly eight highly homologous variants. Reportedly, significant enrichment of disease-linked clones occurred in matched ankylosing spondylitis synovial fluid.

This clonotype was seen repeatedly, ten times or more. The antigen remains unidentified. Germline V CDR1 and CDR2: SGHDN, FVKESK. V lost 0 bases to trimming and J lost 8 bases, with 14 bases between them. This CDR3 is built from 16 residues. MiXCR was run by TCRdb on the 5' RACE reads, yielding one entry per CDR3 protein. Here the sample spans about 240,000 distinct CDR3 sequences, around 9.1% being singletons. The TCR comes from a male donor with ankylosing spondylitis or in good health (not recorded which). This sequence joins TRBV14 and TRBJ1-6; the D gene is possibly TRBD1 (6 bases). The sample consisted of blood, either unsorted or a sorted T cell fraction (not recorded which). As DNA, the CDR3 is TGTGCCAGCAGCCAAGATCTCTGGACAGAGGATTCACCCCTCCACTTT. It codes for CASSQDLWTEDSPLHF. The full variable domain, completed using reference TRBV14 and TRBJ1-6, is EAGVTQFPSHSVIEKGQTVTLRCDPISGHDNLYWYRRVMGKEIKFLLHFVKESKQDESGMPNNRFLAERTGGTYSTLKVQPAELEDSGVYFCASSQDLWTEDSPLHFGNGTRLTVT.